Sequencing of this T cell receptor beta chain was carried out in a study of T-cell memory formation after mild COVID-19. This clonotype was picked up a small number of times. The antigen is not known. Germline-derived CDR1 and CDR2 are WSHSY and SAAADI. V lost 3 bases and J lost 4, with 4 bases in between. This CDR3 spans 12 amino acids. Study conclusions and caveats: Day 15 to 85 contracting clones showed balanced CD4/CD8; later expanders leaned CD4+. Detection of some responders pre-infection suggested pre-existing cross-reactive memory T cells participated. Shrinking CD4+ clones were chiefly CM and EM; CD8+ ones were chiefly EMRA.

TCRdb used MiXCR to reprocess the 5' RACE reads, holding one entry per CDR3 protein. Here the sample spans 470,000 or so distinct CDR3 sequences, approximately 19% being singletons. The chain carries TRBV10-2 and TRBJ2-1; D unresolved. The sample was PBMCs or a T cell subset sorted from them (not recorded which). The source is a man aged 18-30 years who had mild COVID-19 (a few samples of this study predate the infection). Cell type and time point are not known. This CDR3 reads CASSEGYNEQFF. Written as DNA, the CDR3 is TGCGCCAGCAGTGAAGGGTACAATGAGCAGTTCTTC.